The 14 T cell receptor beta chains below come from one sample, sequenced in a study of shared clonotypes between healthy human individuals. Method: immunoSEQ multiplex PCR; TCRdb's copy keeps in-frame clones and lacks some. The sample records roughly 2.5 million clones, roughly 92% being singletons. The sequenced material came from naive CD4+ T cells sorted from blood. Subset in this sample: CD45RA+ positively selected. The receptors were sampled from a young man in good health.

Only one count was recorded for this clone. The V gene is TRBV18, the J gene TRBJ2-3; 8 bases are a match to TRBD2. The J segment lost 4 bases and the V segment lost 3 bases, leaving 6 bases of the junction unmatched. Germline V CDR1 and CDR2: KGHSH, LQKENI. This CDR3 is 15 amino acids long. CDR3: CASSPIGGGSDTQYF. The CDR3 nucleotides read TGTGCCAGCTCACCTATAGGCGGGGGGTCAGATACGCAGTATTTT.

The gene calls are TRBV6-1 and TRBJ1-2; D is undetermined. The CDR3 is 15 amino acids. In germline, CDR1 is MNHNS, CDR2 SASEGT. The V gene lost 2 bases and the J gene lost 0 bases, with 10 bases spanning the gap. The CDR3 DNA is TGTGCCAGCAGTGAATATGCGGACCCTAACTATGGCTACACCTTC. Translated: CASSEYADPNYGYTF.

This chain links TRBV7-2 with TRBJ1-5; the D gene is possibly TRBD1 (6 bases). The CDR3 consists of 16 residues. Per germline, CDR1 SGHTA and CDR2 FQGNSA. The V gene lost 1 base and the J gene lost 2 bases, with 12 bases spanning the gap. CDR3 nucleotide sequence: TGTGCCAGCAGCTTAGTGGGGGAGGGGGGCAATCAGCCCCAGCATTTT. As protein: CASSLVGEGGNQPQHF.

In its sample, this clone was seen a few times. In the same sample, other DNA sequences code for this CDR3. The rearrangement uses TRBV5-1 and TRBJ1-6; 7 nucleotides agree with TRBD1. After removal of 0 bases from V and 6 bases from J, the junction contained 3 bases not matched to a gene. The CDR3 spans 15 residues. Germline CDR1 is SGHRS and CDR2 is YFSETQ. CDR3 in amino acids: CASSLETGSNSPLHF. CDR3 DNA: TGCGCCAGCAGCTTGGAGACAGGGAGTAATTCACCCCTCCACTTT.

The genes are TRBV14 and TRBJ1-2, with 9 bases fitting TRBD1. The CDR3 is made up of 13 amino acids. CDR1 and CDR2 (germline): SGHDN, FVKESK. The V gene end was trimmed by 2 bases and the J gene end by 8 bases; junction bases not matched to a gene: 3. The CDR3 loop reads CASSQRQGGGYTF. In DNA, the CDR3 is TGTGCCAGCAGCCAACGACAGGGGGGCGGCTACACCTTC.

The V and J genes are TRBV7-2 and TRBJ2-3, with D perhaps TRBD1 or TRBD2 (5 bases each). The CDR3 spans 16 residues. Trimming left V 2 bases short and J 5 bases short, with 17 bases between. Germline V CDR1 and CDR2: SGHTA, FQGNSA. The CDR3 DNA sequence: TGTGCCAGCAGCTTAAGGATTGCTAGGGGAGAAGATACGCAGTATTTT. Protein product: CASSLRIARGEDTQYF.

About this clone: The same CDR3 is also encoded by other DNA sequences in this sample. The chain recombines TRBV19 with TRBJ1-1; D remains unclear. V was trimmed by 5 bases and J by 0 bases, leaving 7 bases between them. The CDR3 consists of 13 residues. The germline gives CDR1 LNHDA, CDR2 SQIVND (reference sequence). The CDR3 spells CASSSTVNTEAFF. The CDR3 DNA is TGTGCCAGTAGTTCGACGGTGAACACTGAAGCTTTCTTT. The full variable domain, rest sourced from reference TRBV19 and TRBJ1-1, is DGGITQSPKYLFRKEGQNVTLSCEQNLNHDAMYWYRQDPGQGLRLIYYSQIVNDFQKGDIAEGYSVSREKKESFPLTVTSAQKNPTAFYLCASSSTVNTEAFFGQGTRLTVV.

The chain carries TRBV12-5 and TRBJ1-4; perhaps TRBD1 as D (5 bases). Trimming removed 4 bases from V and 5 bases from J, with 11 bases in between. Germline V gene lookup returns CDR1 LGHNT and CDR2 FRNRAP. This CDR3 contains 14 residues. CDR3 bases: TGTGCTAGTGGTTGGGACTCTGTAAATGAAAAACTGTTTTTT. Translated: CASGWDSVNEKLFF.

This chain connects TRBV19 to TRBJ1-3; D call uncertain. Deletions cut 2 bases from V and 0 bases from J, with 11 bases between. The length of the CDR3 is 16 residues. From germline, CDR1 is LNHDA and CDR2 SQIVND (reference sequence). CDR3 in amino acids: CASSIPGTHSGNTIYF. CDR3 coding DNA: TGTGCCAGTAGTATACCGGGTACCCACTCTGGAAACACCATATATTTT.

The chain employs TRBV6-5 and TRBJ2-7, with TRBD2 matching 7 bases. After removal of 7 bases from V and 2 bases from J, the junction contained 8 bases not matched to a gene. Germline V lookup: CDR1 MNHEY, CDR2 SVGAGI. The CDR3 is 14 amino acids. The CDR3 DNA is TGTGCCAGCACCTCCTCGGGGGGACCCTACGAGCAGTACTTC. It specifies CASTSSGGPYEQYF.

This chain joins TRBV6-6 and TRBJ2-5; 8 bases fit TRBD2. CDR1 is MNHNY, CDR2 SVGAGI, per germline (reference sequence). J lost 5 bases, V lost 6 bases, and 14 bases had no gene match. The CDR3 runs 16 residues. CDR3 bases: TGTGCCAGCAGCTACCCTCGGGGGGGGGTCTCCGAGACCCAGTACTTC. Protein: CASSYPRGGVSETQYF.

The chain carries TRBV19 and TRBJ1-3, with unresolved D. Per germline, CDR1 LNHDA and CDR2 SQIVND (reference sequence). The CDR3 runs 13 residues. The V end was cut by 6 bases, the J end by 6 bases, with 12 bases between. DNA for the CDR3: TGTGCCAGTAGCACTCCTAATAAAAACACCATATATTTT. Translated, it gives CASSTPNKNTIYF. The whole variable domain, filled in from reference TRBV19 and TRBJ1-3, reads DGGITQSPKYLFRKEGQNVTLSCEQNLNHDAMYWYRQDPGQGLRLIYYSQIVNDFQKGDIAEGYSVSREKKESFPLTVTSAQKNPTAFYLCASSTPNKNTIYFGEGSWLTVV.

The chain recombines TRBV7-2 with TRBJ2-7; D is uncertain. Germline V gene lookup returns CDR1 SGHTA and CDR2 FQGNSA. V was clipped by 3 bases and J by 6 bases, with 12 bases between them. The CDR3 is 13 residues long. CDR3 DNA: TGTGCCAGCAGCTTGGCATACAGACTCGAGCAGTACTTC. Protein: CASSLAYRLEQYF. Based on the CDR3 plus reference TRBV7-2 and TRBJ2-7, the full variable domain is GAGVSQSPSNKVTEKGKDVELRCDPISGHTALYWYRQSLGQGLEFLIYFQGNSAPDKSGLPSDRFSAERTGGSVSTLTIQRTQQEDSAVYLCASSLAYRLEQYFGPGTRLTVT.

The chain carries TRBV9 and TRBJ2-3; 10 nucleotides match TRBD2. V lost 0 bases to trimming and J lost 3 bases; unmatched junction nucleotides: 16. The CDR3 runs 20 residues. Germline V gene lookup returns CDR1 SGDLS and CDR2 YYNGEE. CDR3 in DNA: TGTGCCAGCAGCGTAGGAGCACTAGCGGGACGGTCCCTTGGTACAGATACGCAGTATTTT. This encodes CASSVGALAGRSLGTDTQYF.